The 19 T cell receptor beta chains in this list originate from one sample, sequenced in a study of shared clonotypes between healthy human individuals. Positive CCR7 selection of CD45RO-negative cells yielded the naive CD8 cells, and terminally differentiated effector memory CD45RA+ cells were excluded. Sequencing was performed with immunoSEQ multiplex PCR; in TCRdb, only in-frame clones are kept and a portion is missing. The data contain 2 million to 2.5 million clones, about 95% of them singletons. Specimen: naive CD8+ T cells sorted from blood. Receptors originate from a man aged 18 to 29 in good health.

Points on this clone: The same CDR3 is also encoded by other DNA sequences in this sample. The genes are TRBV4-3 and TRBJ2-7; a weak D match, TRBD2 (6 bases). CDR3 length: 14 residues. V lost 1 base, J lost 2 bases, and 9 bases lay in between. Germline CDR1 LGHNA, CDR2 YSLEER. CDR3 loop: CASSQGRGPYEQYF. The CDR3 region has the DNA TGCGCCAGCAGCCAAGGGCGGGGACCCTACGAGCAGTACTTC.

With regard to this clone: The sample has other DNA sequences that encode this CDR3 too. The chain links TRBV7-8 to TRBJ1-1, with 9 bases that match TRBD1. The J segment lost 4 bases and the V segment lost 0 bases, leaving 3 bases of the junction unmatched. The CDR3 runs to 15 residues. Looked up from germline, CDR1 is SGHVS and CDR2 is FQNEAQ. In DNA form, the CDR3 reads TGTGCCAGCAGCTTAGCGGGACAGGGAATCACTGAAGCTTTCTTT. Translated, it gives CASSLAGQGITEAFF. The full variable domain, in which reference TRBV7-8 and TRBJ1-1 provide the parts outside the CDR3, is GAGVSQSPRYKVAKRGQDVALRCDPISGHVSLFWYQQALGQGPEFLTYFQNEAQLDKSGLPSDRFFAERPEGSVSTLKIQRTQQEDSAVYLCASSLAGQGITEAFFGQGTRLTVV.

The chain joins TRBV7-9 to TRBJ2-1; maybe TRBD2 (6 bases). The CDR3 runs to 14 residues. Trimming took 5 bases from V and 5 from J, leaving 13 bases between them. Germline CDR1 and CDR2: SEHNR and FQNEAQ (reference sequence). The DNA of the CDR3 is TGTGCCAGCAGCGACCCGGGACTTCACAATGAGCAGTTCTTC. Translation: CASSDPGLHNEQFF.

In its sample, this clone was seen once. V and J are TRBV4-3 and TRBJ2-7; no clear D gene. Germline assignment: CDR1 LGHNA and CDR2 YSLEER. The CDR3 runs 15 residues. Between the trimmed V and J ends, which lost 1 base and 1 base, there was a span of 11 bases. Here the CDR3 DNA reads TGCGCCAGCAGCCAAGGTCAAGGGCCGTCCTACGAGCAGTACTTC. Amino acids: CASSQGQGPSYEQYF.

The chain recombines TRBV6-5 with TRBJ2-7; 7 nucleotides agree with TRBD2. V lost 0 bases, J lost 5 bases, and 7 bases stayed unmatched. CDR3 size: 15 residues. Germline V gene lookup returns CDR1 MNHEY and CDR2 SVGAGI. DNA for the CDR3: TGTGCCAGCAGTTACTCGGGGCGGGAGCGCGACGAGCAGTACTTC. Encoded protein: CASSYSGRERDEQYF.

This chain connects TRBV5-1 to TRBJ2-7; weak D call: TRBD2 (6 bases). CDR1 SGHRS and CDR2 YFSETQ come from the germline V gene. The CDR3 runs 17 residues. With 1 base removed from V and 0 bases from J, the gap between germline ends came to 17 bases. The CDR3 protein is CASSLTWREVSSYEQYF. The CDR3 DNA reads as TGCGCCAGCAGCTTGACTTGGAGGGAGGTATCCTCCTACGAGCAGTACTTC.

The chain has TRBV27 and TRBJ2-1, with D possibly called TRBD1 or TRBD2 (5 bases each). The CDR3 extends over 15 amino acids. V gave up 3 bases and J gave up 3 bases, with 12 bases separating them. Germline V gene sequence: CDR1 MNHEY, CDR2 SMNVEV (reference sequence). CDR3 region: CASSFDGAYYNEQFF. In DNA form, the CDR3 reads TGTGCCAGCAGTTTCGACGGGGCTTACTACAATGAGCAGTTCTTC.

This rearrangement joins TRBV12-5 to TRBJ2-1; 15 nucleotides line up with TRBD2. This CDR3 comprises 18 residues. The V segment lost 6 bases and the J segment 8 bases; nucleotides outside the gene matches: 14. The germline V gene encodes CDR1 LGHNT and CDR2 FRNRAP. CDR3: CASGHSLSGLAGGYEQFF. CDR3 coding DNA: TGTGCTAGTGGCCACTCTTTATCCGGACTAGCGGGAGGGTATGAGCAGTTCTTC.

The chain recombines TRBV7-9 with TRBJ2-7; the match to TRBD2 covers 15 bases. The germline gives CDR1 SEHNR, CDR2 FQNEAQ (reference sequence). The length of the CDR3 is 16 residues. Losses at the gene ends were 4 bases for V and 7 bases for J; bases not matched to a gene: 8. CDR3 sequence: CASSSVGLAGGSEQYF. The DNA of the CDR3 is TGTGCCAGCAGCTCAGTTGGACTAGCGGGAGGGAGTGAGCAGTACTTC.

This clone was recorded once. Here the CDR3 DNA reads TGTGCCAGCAGTGAAAAAGCGGGAGCCCACAATGAGCAGTTCTTC. This translates into CASSEKAGAHNEQFF. The chain uses TRBV6-1 and TRBJ2-1, with 8 bases lining up with TRBD2. This CDR3 has 15 amino acids. In germline, CDR1 is MNHNS, CDR2 SASEGT. The junction had 5 bases not matched to a gene; V was cut back by 2 bases and J by 5 bases.

This chain links TRBV7-9 with TRBJ1-1, with 10 bases aligning to TRBD1. The CDR3 contains 18 residues. CDR1 is SEHNR and CDR2 is FQNEAQ in the germline V gene (reference sequence). The V gene end was trimmed by 1 base and the J gene end by 0 bases; junction bases not matched to a gene: 8. The CDR3 DNA is TGTGCCAGCAGCTTAGGCCAGACGGGACAGGGGATGAACACTGAAGCTTTCTTT. It translates to CASSLGQTGQGMNTEAFF.

This clone was seen once. The rearrangement links TRBV28 to TRBJ1-1; TRBD1 aligns across 9 bases. This CDR3 comprises 15 residues. The V and J ends lost 5 bases and 2 bases, in that order; junction bases with no gene match: 6. Germline CDR1 reads MDHEN; CDR2 reads SYDVKM. CDR3 amino acids: CASSQFTGGNTEAFF. The CDR3 bases are TGTGCCAGCAGTCAATTTACAGGGGGCAACACTGAAGCTTTCTTT.

In DNA form, the CDR3 reads TGTGCCAGCAGCTCTGTCACTGAAGCTTTCTTT. Protein: CASSSVTEAFF. This chain uses TRBV5-4 with TRBJ1-1; D not resolved. V was pared by 3 bases and J by 4 bases, with 4 bases between. CDR1 and CDR2 from the germline V gene are SGHNT and YYREEE (reference sequence). The CDR3 has 11 residues.

The genes are TRBV6-6 and TRBJ2-2; D may be TRBD1 (6 bases). The CDR3 loop spans 14 amino acids. The germline V gene encodes CDR1 MNHNY and CDR2 SVGAGI (reference sequence). V was cut by 4 bases and J by 4 bases, with 10 bases left in between. As DNA, the CDR3 is TGTGCCAGCAGTTTCGAAGGGGGCACCGGGGAGCTGTTTTTT. Amino acids: CASSFEGGTGELFF.

The chain couples TRBV11-2 to TRBJ2-7; the D gene is possibly TRBD2 (6 bases). Germline-derived CDR1 and CDR2 are SGHAT and FQNNGV. The CDR3 has 14 amino acids. Trimming took off 6 bases at V and 2 bases at J, with 14 bases between the two ends. This CDR3 reads CASSWGVPTYEQYF. The CDR3 nucleotides read TGTGCCAGCAGTTGGGGGGTACCTACCTACGAGCAGTACTTC.

Remarks on this clone: A much bigger clone sits one base away, suggesting this may be a read error. The same CDR3 also results from other DNA sequences found in this sample. The rearrangement joins TRBV7-9 to TRBJ2-7; D remains ambiguous. This CDR3 is built from 11 residues. Per the germline V gene, CDR1 is SEHNR and CDR2 is FQNEAQ (reference sequence). Trimming cost V 3 bases and J 2 bases, with 2 bases left between them. The CDR3 coding sequence is TGTGCCAGCAGCTTTACCTACGAGCAGTACTTC. Translation: CASSFTYEQYF.

The chain joins TRBV6-1 to TRBJ2-3, with a possible D match to TRBD2 (6 bases). The CDR3 spans 16 residues. Germline V CDR1 and CDR2: MNHNS, SASEGT. Trimming left V 3 bases short and J 2 bases short, with 15 bases between. Written as DNA, the CDR3 is TGTGCCAGCAGTGAGGGTAGCGGAGCCAACACAGATACGCAGTATTTT. Its translation: CASSEGSGANTDTQYF.

The chain combines TRBV13 with TRBJ2-7; 10 positions match TRBD2. Looked up from germline, CDR1 is PRHDT and CDR2 is FYEKMQ (reference sequence). This CDR3 is built from 14 residues. J lost 2 bases, V lost 7 bases, and 5 bases had no gene match. CDR3 sequence: CASMTSGFPYEQYF. The CDR3 region has the DNA TGTGCCAGCATGACTAGCGGGTTCCCCTACGAGCAGTACTTC.

The V and J genes are TRBV30 and TRBJ2-1; D unresolved. Between the trimmed V and J ends, which lost 5 bases and 5 bases, there was a span of 13 bases. Germline V gene data show CDR1 as GTSNPN and CDR2 as SVGIG (reference sequence). The CDR3 length is 13 residues. CDR3 protein: CAWELPPNNEQFF. In DNA, the CDR3 is TGTGCCTGGGAACTACCCCCCAACAATGAGCAGTTCTTC.